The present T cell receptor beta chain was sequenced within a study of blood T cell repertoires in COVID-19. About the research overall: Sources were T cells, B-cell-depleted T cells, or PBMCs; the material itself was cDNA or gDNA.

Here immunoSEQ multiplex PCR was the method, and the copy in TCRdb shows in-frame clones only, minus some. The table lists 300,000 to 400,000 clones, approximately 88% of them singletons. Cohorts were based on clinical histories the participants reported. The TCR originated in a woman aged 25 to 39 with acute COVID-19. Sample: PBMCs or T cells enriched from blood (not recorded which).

Here the CDR3 reads CASRWGGEGNYGYTF. In nucleotides, the CDR3 is TGTGCCAGCAGGTGGGGAGGAGAAGGGAACTATGGCTACACCTTC. The chain carries TRBV28 and TRBJ1-2; D not resolved. Germline V gives CDR1 MDHEN, CDR2 SYDVKM. The CDR3 has 15 amino acids. The ends were cut back, 6 bases at V and 2 bases at J, with 16 bases in the middle.